These 27 T cell receptor beta chains came from one sample sequenced in a study of T cell responses to AZD1222 COVID-19 vaccine. Libraries were prepared by immunoSEQ multiplex PCR; TCRdb keeps only in-frame clonotypes and omits some of them. The sample consists of about 81,000 clones, roughly 90% of them appearing once. The sample consisted of peripheral blood, taken 28 days after the second AZD1222 dose. Receptors were obtained from an adult who received the AZD1222 COVID-19 vaccine.

This clone was seen a few times. The chain couples TRBV11-2 to TRBJ2-7, with D possibly being TRBD1 (6 bases). V was cut by 4 bases and J by 4 bases, with 17 bases left in between. Germline V gene data show CDR1 as SGHAT and CDR2 as FQNNGV. This CDR3 is built from 15 residues. CDR3: CASSSHAGTLYEQYF. CDR3 DNA: TGTGCCAGCAGCTCCCACGCCGGGACACTTTACGAGCAGTACTTC.

CDR3 DNA: TGTGCCAGCAGCGCACGGGGTTCCTATGAAAAACTGTTTTTT. Its protein is CASSARGSYEKLFF. The V and J genes are TRBV5-5 and TRBJ1-4; D remains ambiguous. The germline V gene encodes CDR1 SGHKS and CDR2 YYEKEE (reference sequence). The CDR3 sequence is 14 residues long. With 4 bases removed from V and 6 bases from J, the gap between germline ends came to 13 bases. The full variable domain, in which reference TRBV5-5 and TRBJ1-4 provide the parts outside the CDR3, is DAGVTQSPTHLIKTRGQQVTLRCSPISGHKSVSWYQQVLGQGPQFIFQYYEKEERGRGNFPDRFSARQFPNYSSELNVNALLLGDSALYLCASSARGSYEKLFFGSGTQLSVL.

V usage is TRBV27 and J usage is TRBJ1-1; perhaps TRBD1 as D (6 bases). The CDR3 length is 14 residues. Deletions cut 6 bases from V and 6 bases from J, with 17 bases between. Germline assignment: CDR1 MNHEY and CDR2 SMNVEV (reference sequence). CDR3 region: CASRPPYRDAEAFF. In DNA form, the CDR3 reads TGTGCCAGCAGGCCCCCTTACAGGGACGCTGAAGCTTTCTTT.

The rearrangement links TRBV5-4 to TRBJ1-3; D may be TRBD1 (6 bases). This CDR3 is 16 amino acids long. Trimming cost V 0 bases and J 0 bases, with 10 bases left between them. The germline CDR1 and CDR2 sequences are SGHNT and YYREEE (reference sequence). The CDR3 DNA sequence: TGTGCCAGCAGCTTGGGGGCAGGGGTCTCTGGAAACACCATATATTTT. Amino acids: CASSLGAGVSGNTIYF.

This chain joins TRBV7-2 and TRBJ2-3; possible D gene TRBD2, 5 bases. Germline-derived CDR1 and CDR2 are SGHTA and FQGNSA. The CDR3 consists of 13 residues. Trimming took 5 bases from V and 7 from J, leaving 13 bases between them. CDR3 in DNA: TGTGCCAGCAGCCCGAGCGGTGCGAATACGCAGTATTTT. Its protein is CASSPSGANTQYF.

The chain employs TRBV6-5 and TRBJ2-7, with 9 bases identical to TRBD1. J gave up 4 bases and V 2 bases, and 9 bases lay outside the gene matches. The CDR3 spans 16 residues. CDR1 and CDR2 from the germline V gene are MNHEY and SVGAGI. CDR3 in amino acids: CASSYRILTGGYEQYF. CDR3 bases: TGTGCCAGCAGTTACCGAATATTGACAGGGGGTTACGAGCAGTACTTC.

V and J are TRBV2 and TRBJ1-2; D remains unclear. The CDR3 sequence is 12 residues long. Trimming took 4 bases from V and 5 from J, leaving 8 bases between them. From germline, CDR1 is SNHLY and CDR2 FYNNEI. The CDR3 nucleotides are TGTGCCAGCAGTGCGGGCAGATATGGCTACACCTTC. Amino acid sequence: CASSAGRYGYTF.

This clone showed up just a few times. The chain recombines TRBV7-3 with TRBJ2-2; the D gene is possibly TRBD2 (5 bases). V lost 6 bases and J lost 5, with 10 bases in between. Germline V gene sequence: CDR1 SGHTA, CDR2 FQGTGA. The CDR3 has 13 amino acids. For the CDR3, the DNA is TGTGCCAGCAGGCCACGGGGAACCGGGGAGCTGTTTTTT. Protein product: CASRPRGTGELFF.

V gene TRBV7-7 combines with J gene TRBJ1-1, with no clear D. Germline CDR1 SSHAT, CDR2 FNYEAQ (reference sequence). The CDR3 loop spans 16 amino acids. Trimming took 2 bases from V and 1 from J, leaving 14 bases between them. The CDR3 here is CASSLSTKSQNTEAFF. CDR3 bases: TGTGCCAGCAGCTTATCTACCAAGAGCCAGAACACTGAAGCTTTCTTT.

The chain links TRBV7-3 to TRBJ1-5, with D perhaps TRBD1 (5 bases). Looked up from germline, CDR1 is SGHTA and CDR2 is FQGTGA. This CDR3 contains 13 residues. Trimming cost V 5 bases and J 1 base, with 6 bases left between them. CDR3 residues: CASSRDSNQPQHF. The CDR3, as DNA: TGTGCCAGCAGCCGGGACAGCAATCAGCCCCAGCATTTT.

V and J are TRBV3-1 (or the pseudogene TRBV3-2) and TRBJ2-4, with 10 bases matching TRBD2. J was trimmed by 1 base and V by 3 bases; bases with no gene match: 3. From germline, CDR1 is LGHDT and CDR2 YNNKEL (reference sequence). The CDR3 is 16 amino acids. For the CDR3, the DNA is TGTGCCAGCAGCCACGAAGCGGGAGGGGCCAAAAACATTCAGTACTTC. It specifies CASSHEAGGAKNIQYF.

The V call is TRBV6-5, the J call TRBJ2-5; TRBD2 matches 12 bases. The trim removed 6 bases at V and 5 bases at J, leaving 7 bases unmatched. Germline values: CDR1 MNHEY, CDR2 SVGAGI. The CDR3 sequence is 15 residues long. The DNA for the CDR3 is TGTGCCAGCAGCCTAGCGGGAGGGCTCCCTGAGACCCAGTACTTC. Translating gives CASSLAGGLPETQYF.

The chain has TRBV3-1 (or the pseudogene TRBV3-2) and TRBJ2-5; D unresolved. The CDR3 spans 12 residues. Germline V lookup: CDR1 LGHDT, CDR2 YNNKEL (reference sequence). Trimming pared 4 bases from V and 5 bases from J, leaving 8 bases between. Written as DNA, the CDR3 is TGTGCCAGCAGCCCAGGTTCTGAGACCCAGTACTTC. Amino acid sequence: CASSPGSETQYF.

This chain uses TRBV3-1 (or the pseudogene TRBV3-2) with TRBJ2-1, with TRBD1 identical over 7 bases. V shed 1 base and J 8 bases; nucleotides not matched to a gene: 14. The germline CDR1 and CDR2 sequences are LGHDT and YNNKEL (reference sequence). This CDR3 contains 17 residues. The CDR3 loop is CASSQARFRGQGDEQFF. The DNA for the CDR3 is TGTGCCAGCAGCCAAGCCCGTTTTAGGGGGCAAGGGGATGAGCAGTTCTTC.

J is TRBJ1-5 and V is TRBV6-5; no clear D gene. The CDR3 runs to 13 residues. V was pared by 9 bases and J by 3 bases, with 12 bases between. Germline V lookup: CDR1 MNHEY, CDR2 SVGAGI. The CDR3 here is CASGIDPNQPQHF. In DNA, the CDR3 is TGTGCCAGTGGGATTGACCCCAATCAGCCCCAGCATTTT.

The chain links TRBV19 to TRBJ2-2; D is unclear. Trimming cost V 7 bases and J 5 bases, with 11 bases left between them. This CDR3 spans 13 amino acids. The V gene's germline CDR1 is LNHDA and CDR2 SQIVND (reference sequence). The CDR3 DNA reads TGTGCCAGTATTAAAACAGAGACCGGGGAGCTGTTTTTT. The encoded protein is CASIKTETGELFF.

Points on this clone: The same CDR3 arises from other DNA sequences in this sample as well. The chain links TRBV18 to TRBJ2-2; 9 bases align to TRBD1. With V trimmed by 3 bases and J by 1 base, 3 bases remained unmatched. Per the germline V gene, CDR1 is KGHSH and CDR2 is LQKENI. The CDR3 loop spans 16 amino acids. As DNA, the CDR3 is TGTGCCAGCTCACCCCCGACAGGGGGGAACACCGGGGAGCTGTTTTTT. It codes for CASSPPTGGNTGELFF.

This clone was found once. V gene TRBV11-2 combines with J gene TRBJ2-5; D is possibly TRBD1 (5 bases). Trimming pared 5 bases from V and 2 bases from J, leaving 9 bases between. Looked up from germline, CDR1 is SGHAT and CDR2 is FQNNGV. This CDR3 has 13 amino acids. The CDR3 region has the DNA TGTGCCAGCAGCCGTGGACAACAAGAGACCCAGTACTTC. Translating it yields CASSRGQQETQYF.

The J gene is TRBJ2-3, the V gene TRBV5-1; D might be TRBD2 (6 bases). The CDR3 runs to 16 residues. Germline V gene sequence: CDR1 SGHRS, CDR2 YFSETQ. V was cut by 1 base and J by 2 bases, with 14 bases left in between. The CDR3 protein is CASSLWREIHTDTQYF. The CDR3 coding sequence is TGCGCCAGCAGCTTGTGGCGGGAAATCCACACAGATACGCAGTATTTT.

The V call is TRBV4-1, the J call TRBJ1-2; tentatively, D is TRBD1 (6 bases). V was cut by 4 bases and J by 2 bases, with 11 bases left in between. CDR3 length: 14 amino acids. Germline lookup yields CDR1 MGHRA and CDR2 YSYEKL. In nucleotides, the CDR3 is TGCGCCAGCAGCCTGGGGGGCTTAAACTATGGCTACACCTTC. It codes for CASSLGGLNYGYTF.

This chain links TRBV18 with TRBJ2-7, with 10 bases matching TRBD1. V trimming: 1 base; J trimming: 2 bases; junction bases outside the gene matches: 5. The CDR3 length is 16 residues. Per germline, CDR1 KGHSH and CDR2 LQKENI. The chain's CDR3 is CASSPRRDRGTYEQYF. The DNA for the CDR3 is TGTGCCAGCTCACCACGTCGGGACAGGGGTACCTACGAGCAGTACTTC.

This clone was detected once. The chain carries TRBV29-1 and TRBJ2-7; TRBD1 agrees at 8 bases. Germline loops: CDR1 SQVTM, CDR2 ANQGSEA. CDR3 size: 14 residues. With V trimmed by 3 bases and J by 5 bases, 9 bases remained unmatched. This chain's CDR3 is CSVDSGQGAHEQYF. For the CDR3, the DNA is TGCAGCGTTGATTCAGGGCAGGGGGCCCACGAGCAGTACTTC.

This rearrangement joins TRBV27 to TRBJ2-3; D is unresolved. Deletions cut 7 bases from V and 4 bases from J, with 12 bases between. Germline-derived CDR1 and CDR2 are MNHEY and SMNVEV (reference sequence). This CDR3 has 13 residues. CDR3 in amino acids: CASKPVGPDTQYF. The CDR3 DNA reads as TGTGCCAGCAAACCAGTGGGCCCAGATACGCAGTATTTT.

This chain joins TRBV2 and TRBJ2-3, with 7 positions matching TRBD2. Per germline, CDR1 SNHLY and CDR2 FYNNEI. The J segment lost 3 bases and the V segment lost 4 bases, leaving 4 bases of the junction unmatched. The CDR3 sequence is 14 residues long. CDR3 nucleotides: TGTGCCAGCAGTGGGGAGGGAGCAACAGATACGCAGTATTTT. This encodes CASSGEGATDTQYF.

This chain uses TRBV5-4 with TRBJ2-1; 7 bases are a match to TRBD1. The CDR3 runs to 15 residues. Germline CDR1 is SGHNT and CDR2 is YYREEE (reference sequence). V was clipped by 4 bases and J by 5 bases; unmatched bases: 9. The CDR3 protein is CASSKIDRDNNEQFF. The CDR3 bases are TGTGCCAGCAGCAAAATCGACAGGGACAACAATGAGCAGTTCTTC.

The V gene is TRBV19, the J gene TRBJ2-5, with TRBD1 identical over 8 bases. The CDR3 is 15 amino acids. The germline CDR1 and CDR2 sequences are LNHDA and SQIVND (reference sequence). Trimming removed 5 bases from V and 0 bases from J; junction bases left unmatched: 5. The DNA for the CDR3 is TGTGCCAGTAGTCCCGGGACAGGTTACCAAGAGACCCAGTACTTC. Its protein product is CASSPGTGYQETQYF.

This clone was detected only a few times. The chain joins TRBV7-3 to TRBJ1-1, with D tentatively TRBD1 (5 bases). The CDR3 is made up of 15 amino acids. CDR1 SGHTA and CDR2 FQGTGA come from the germline V gene. V gave up 1 base and J gave up 4 bases, with 13 bases separating them. CDR3 bases: TGTGCCAGCAGCTTAAGTTCGCGGGGGTCCACTGAAGCTTTCTTT. The encoded protein is CASSLSSRGSTEAFF. The whole variable domain, remainder taken from reference TRBV7-3 and TRBJ1-1, is GAGVSQTPSNKVTEKGKYVELRCDPISGHTALYWYRQSLGQGPEFLIYFQGTGAADDSGLPNDRFFAVRPEGSVSTLKIQRTERGDSAVYLCASSLSSRGSTEAFFGQGTRLTVV.